The clone carrying this T cell receptor (beta chain) was seen once. Its antigen is unidentified. Sequencing was performed with immunoSEQ multiplex PCR; in TCRdb, only in-frame clones are kept and a portion is missing. This sample has 2 million to 2.5 million clones, with about nine tenths found just once. The sample comes from a study of shared clonotypes between healthy human individuals. CDR3 length: 14 amino acids. V lost 4 bases and J lost 3; bases outside the gene matches: 7. Germline V gene lookup returns CDR1 SGHRS and CDR2 YFSETQ. Findings and caveats of the study: In contrast to clonotypes shared by all four donors, non-shared clonotypes had lower generation probabilities. Larger estimated richness was generally seen in naive subsets than in memory subsets.

Sequencing was performed on naive CD4+ T cells from PBMCs. Subset denoted: CD45RA+ positively selected. This clonotype was sampled from a man between 18 and 35 years old in good health. Some clones in this sample may be carry-over from other donors' samples. V gene TRBV5-1 combines with J gene TRBJ2-7; TRBD1 agrees at 7 bases. CDR3 sequence (DNA): TGCGCCAGCAGCCAGTCGGGACAGATCTACGAGCAGTACTTC. Its translation is CASSQSGQIYEQYF.